Shown below are 5 T cell receptor beta chains from a single sample sequenced in a study of identical twins. A single record per CDR3 protein comes from TCRdb applying MiXCR to the 5' RACE reads. This sample has 750,000 to 950,000 distinct CDR3 sequences, with roughly an eighth found just once. The same data also went into a second study, on yellow fever vaccine responses in identical twins.

The sequenced material came from PBMCs. The receptors stem from a woman younger than 30 in good health.

This clonotype was counted only a few times. J is TRBJ2-7 and V is TRBV6-9; D uncertain. The germline V and J ends were trimmed by 7 bases and 4 bases, with 14 bases remaining between them. This CDR3 has 13 amino acids. Germline lookup yields CDR1 MNHGY and CDR2 SVAAGI. Here the CDR3 reads CASNPGPHYEQYV. CDR3 nucleotide sequence: TGTGCCAGCAATCCGGGCCCTCATTACGAGCAGTACGTC.

The sample holds many counts of this clonotype. The CDR3 nucleotides are TGCGCCAGCAGCCAAGTCGAGGGACCGTTGGTGAGAGAGACCCAGTACTTC. It specifies CASSQVEGPLVRETQYF. The chain carries TRBV4-1 and TRBJ2-5; the D call may be TRBD1 or TRBD2 (5 bases each). The V gene lost 1 base and the J gene lost 4 bases, with 19 bases spanning the gap. Germline V gives CDR1 MGHRA, CDR2 YSYEKL. The CDR3 is made up of 17 amino acids.

The chain recombines TRBV5-1 with TRBJ2-1; 9 bases match TRBD2. Germline V CDR1 and CDR2: SGHRS, YFSETQ. This CDR3 spans 16 amino acids. Germline trimming cut 7 bases from V and 5 bases from J; bases unmatched to any gene: 13. The CDR3 loop is CASSGRGTSLNNEQFF. The CDR3 DNA reads as TGCGCCAGCTCCGGCCGAGGGACTAGCCTAAACAATGAGCAGTTCTTC.

V gene TRBV4-1 combines with J gene TRBJ1-2; D is unclear. Between the trimmed V and J ends, which lost 1 base and 4 bases, there was a span of 7 bases. The CDR3 loop spans 13 amino acids. CDR1 is MGHRA and CDR2 is YSYEKL in the germline V gene. Here the CDR3 DNA reads TGCGCCAGCAGCCAAGTGCAGAGCTATGGCTACACCTTC. Its protein product is CASSQVQSYGYTF.

This clonotype has just a few counts. V gene TRBV6-2 or TRBV6-3 combines with J gene TRBJ2-7; 9 positions match TRBD2. The junction had 14 bases not matched to a gene; V was cut back by 5 bases and J by 0 bases. The CDR3 has 18 amino acids. Germline CDR1 MNHEY, CDR2 SVGEGT. CDR3 region: CASSSSLAGAPSSYEQYV. DNA of the CDR3: TGTGCCAGCAGTAGTTCATTAGCGGGGGCCCCGAGCTCCTACGAGCAGTACGTC.